Sequencing of this T cell receptor beta chain was carried out in a study of T cells expressing NK-cell markers. The CDR3 is 16 residues long. Germline loops: CDR1 MNHEY, CDR2 SVGAGI. One entry per CDR3 protein, without DNA, is what TCRdb gives after re-calling the 5' RACE reads. Its listing shows a few hundred thousand distinct CDR3 sequences. The chain has TRBV6-5 and TRBJ2-7; TCRdb names TRBD2, which stays unverified in the absence of DNA. Sample: blood T cells: a sorted CD56 or NKG2C T cell subset, CD4+ or CD8+ T cells, or bulk PBMC T cells (not recorded which). This TCR came from a man younger than 35 in good health. This CDR3 reads CASSYWTEGLDYEQYF.